Sequencing of this T cell receptor beta chain was carried out in a study of CXCR3-negative and CXCR3-positive naive CD8 T cells. Study-wide results and limits: Higher TRB CDR3 hydrophobicity marked CXCR3-positive naive cells relative to CXCR3-negative naive cells.

This CDR3 comprises 15 residues. CDR1 and CDR2 from the germline V gene are SGHDN and FVKESK. Naive CD8+ T cells showed CD45RO-CCR7+CD27+CD95-. It was by 5' RACE with UMI labels that the TRB cDNA libraries were prepared. Each CDR3 protein gets one entry in TCRdb, which reprocessed the 5' RACE reads and gives no DNA. This sample carries some 140,000 distinct CDR3 sequences, with around 0.37% going to the ten biggest clones. In the case of this clonotype: Its antigen remains unknown.

The sequence derives from a human donor in good health. Some clones in this sample may be carry-over from other donors' samples. Material: naive CXCR3+ CD8+ T cells from blood. Subset in this sample: CD45RO-CCR7+CD27+CD95- naive CD8+ T cells expressing CXCR3 (TNR3+). The chain has TRBV14 and TRBJ2-3. CDR3 residues: CASSQATYTVGTQYF.